Following are 28 T cell receptor beta chains from one sample sequenced in a study of blood T cell repertoires in COVID-19. Generated by immunoSEQ multiplex PCR, the TCRdb table keeps only in-frame clones and is missing some. Here the sample spans approximately 350,000 clones, roughly nine tenths being singletons. Sequenced input: PBMCs or T cells enriched from blood (not recorded which). Receptor source: a young man who had recovered from COVID-19.

The chain links TRBV15 to TRBJ2-5, with 7 bases fitting TRBD2. Germline-derived CDR1 and CDR2 are LNHNV and YYDKDF (reference sequence). The CDR3 length is 15 residues. The J segment lost 4 bases and the V segment lost 0 bases, leaving 5 bases of the junction unmatched. CDR3 loop: CATSRDMAGVETQYF. CDR3 in DNA: TGTGCCACCAGCAGAGATATGGCGGGGGTAGAGACCCAGTACTTC. The full variable domain, rest sourced from reference TRBV15 and TRBJ2-5, is DAMVIQNPRYQVTQFGKPVTLSCSQTLNHNVMYWYQQKSSQAPKLLFHYYDKDFNNEADTPDNFQSRRPNTSFCFLDIRSPGLGDTAMYLCATSRDMAGVETQYFGPGTRLLVL.

As to this clone: Other DNA sequences from this sample encode an identical CDR3 as well. The chain recombines TRBV28 with TRBJ1-1, with D perhaps TRBD1 (5 bases). Trimming pared 4 bases from V and 3 bases from J, leaving 6 bases between. CDR1 is MDHEN and CDR2 is SYDVKM in the germline V gene. The CDR3 runs 12 residues. The CDR3 DNA is TGTGCCAGCAGTTGGGGGGACACTGAAGCTTTCTTT. Its protein product is CASSWGDTEAFF.

V is TRBV4-3 and J is TRBJ1-2; D is undetermined. V dropped 0 bases and J dropped 4 bases, with 12 bases sitting between them. The CDR3 has 15 amino acids. Germline values: CDR1 LGHNA, CDR2 YSLEER. The CDR3 sequence: CASSQDISPGYGYTF. The CDR3 nucleotides are TGCGCCAGCAGCCAAGATATCTCGCCGGGCTATGGCTACACCTTC.

V and J are TRBV28 and TRBJ1-5; a weak D match, TRBD1 (6 bases). The CDR3 covers 15 residues. CDR1 and CDR2 (germline): MDHEN, SYDVKM. The V end was cut by 7 bases, the J end by 3 bases, with 16 bases between. As DNA, the CDR3 is TGTGCCAGCACCCCTCCCAGGGGACACAATCAGCCCCAGCATTTT. Encoded protein: CASTPPRGHNQPQHF. Combining the CDR3 with reference TRBV28 and TRBJ1-5 gives the whole variable domain DVKVTQSSRYLVKRTGEKVFLECVQDMDHENMFWYRQDPGLGLRLIYFSYDVKMKEKGDIPEGYSVSREKKERFSLILESASTNQTSMYLCASTPPRGHNQPQHFGDGTRLSIL.

This clone occurred once. V usage is TRBV18 and J usage is TRBJ1-1; 7 bases agree with TRBD1. The CDR3 sequence is 14 residues long. V lost 3 bases, J lost 5 bases, and 6 bases stayed unmatched. The germline V gene encodes CDR1 KGHSH and CDR2 LQKENI. The CDR3 is CASSPRQGKTEAFF. DNA for the CDR3: TGTGCCAGCTCACCGAGACAGGGAAAAACTGAAGCTTTCTTT.

V usage is TRBV18 and J usage is TRBJ2-5, with 7 bases aligning to TRBD1. Germline lookup yields CDR1 KGHSH and CDR2 LQKENI. V was pared by 7 bases and J by 0 bases, with 2 bases of the junction left unmatched. The CDR3 runs to 13 residues. CDR3 sequence reads: CASLGQYQETQYF. The CDR3 DNA reads as TGTGCCAGCTTGGGACAGTACCAAGAGACCCAGTACTTC.

With regard to this clone: Other DNA sequences in this specimen translate into the identical CDR3. The V gene is TRBV6-1, the J gene TRBJ2-7; no clear D. The length of the CDR3 is 12 residues. Germline CDR1 is MNHNS and CDR2 is SASEGT. V was cut by 1 base and J by 5 bases, with 6 bases left in between. The CDR3 sequence: CASSEVGDEQYF. The CDR3 region has the DNA TGTGCCAGCAGTGAAGTAGGAGACGAGCAGTACTTC.

The chain recombines TRBV27 with TRBJ2-7, with D possibly matching TRBD1 (6 bases). CDR3 length: 15 amino acids. The germline CDR1 and CDR2 sequences are MNHEY and SMNVEV (reference sequence). The V end lost 8 bases, the J end lost 2 bases, and 19 bases lay between the germline ends. CDR3 sequence (DNA): TGTGCCAGCGGGTCCTCCTACAGGGAACCCTACGAGCAGTACTTC. Translation gives CASGSSYREPYEQYF.

The V and J genes are TRBV5-1 and TRBJ2-3, with TRBD2 matching 8 bases. V lost 2 bases, J lost 0 bases, and 5 bases stayed unmatched. Germline V CDR1 and CDR2: SGHRS, YFSETQ. This CDR3 has 16 amino acids. CDR3 DNA: TGCGCCAGCAGCTTTATTAGCGGGGTTAGCACAGATACGCAGTATTTT. Amino acids: CASSFISGVSTDTQYF.

V and J are TRBV18 and TRBJ2-3; D not certain. Trimming stripped 5 bases from V and 2 bases from J, with 8 bases between. The germline V gene encodes CDR1 KGHSH and CDR2 LQKENI. This CDR3 contains 13 residues. The CDR3 reads CASSSDITDTQYF. As DNA, the CDR3 is TGTGCCAGCTCAAGCGATATCACAGATACGCAGTATTTT.

The chain combines TRBV7-3 with TRBJ2-2; 15 bases are shared with TRBD2. V shed 4 bases, J shed 0 bases, and the junction held 6 bases outside the gene matches. The CDR3 consists of 19 residues. CDR1 is SGHTA, CDR2 FQGTGA, per germline. The CDR3 nucleotides are TGTGCCAGCAGCTCCCCGGGACTAGCGGGAGGAACGAACACCGGGGAGCTGTTTTTT. Translating it yields CASSSPGLAGGTNTGELFF. Looking up the rest from reference TRBV7-3 and TRBJ2-2 gives the full variable domain: GAGVSQTPSNKVTEKGKYVELRCDPISGHTALYWYRQSLGQGPEFLIYFQGTGAADDSGLPNDRFFAVRPEGSVSTLKIQRTERGDSAVYLCASSSPGLAGGTNTGELFFGEGSRLTVL.

The V call is TRBV27, the J call TRBJ2-1; TRBD2 aligns across 11 bases. The CDR3 runs to 14 residues. The germline V gene has CDR1 MNHEY and CDR2 SMNVEV (reference sequence). V lost 6 bases and J lost 8; bases outside the gene matches: 6. The CDR3 reads CASSPVAGGYEQFF. The CDR3, as DNA: TGTGCCAGCAGCCCCGTAGCGGGAGGGTATGAGCAGTTCTTC.

The rearrangement uses TRBV9 and TRBJ1-1; 11 nucleotides line up with TRBD1. Germline loops: CDR1 SGDLS, CDR2 YYNGEE. CDR3 length: 15 residues. V dropped 2 bases and J dropped 1; count of bases not matched to a gene: 1. The CDR3 DNA sequence: TGTGCCAGCAGCGTCGGACAGGGGGCGAACACTGAAGCTTTCTTT. Translated, it gives CASSVGQGANTEAFF.

J is TRBJ1-6 and V is TRBV7-2, with a weak D call TRBD1 (5 bases). V gave up 5 bases and J gave up 10 bases, with 18 bases separating them. The CDR3 is 15 residues long. Germline CDR1 and CDR2: SGHTA and FQGNSA. The CDR3 coding sequence is TGTGCCAGCAGCACCCAGGGCCGACCCGACTCACCCCTCCACTTT. Its translation is CASSTQGRPDSPLHF.

The chain combines TRBV24-1 with TRBJ1-5; TRBD1 might be the D (5 bases). Per the germline V gene, CDR1 is KGHDR and CDR2 is SFDVKD. V shed 1 base and J shed 1 base, with 10 bases lying between them. The CDR3 runs to 16 residues. CDR3 in amino acids: CATSDLTGESNQPQHF. CDR3 bases: TGTGCCACCAGTGATTTAACGGGGGAGAGCAATCAGCCCCAGCATTTT.

This clone has only a few counts. The V call is TRBV4-2, the J call TRBJ2-2; the match to TRBD1 covers 8 bases. Germline CDR1 LGHNA, CDR2 YNFKEQ. This CDR3 is built from 15 residues. Trimming cost V 3 bases and J 3 bases; bases outside gene matches: 3. CDR3 sequence reads: CASSHGQGDTGELFF. CDR3 bases: TGTGCCAGCAGCCACGGACAGGGCGACACCGGGGAGCTGTTTTTT.

This chain links TRBV5-1 with TRBJ1-1, with D uncertain. Per germline, CDR1 SGHRS and CDR2 YFSETQ. V lost 4 bases and J lost 0, with 13 bases in between. CDR3 length: 15 amino acids. For the CDR3, the DNA is TGCGCCAGCAGCCTCCAACAGACCATGAACACTGAAGCTTTCTTT. Translated, it gives CASSLQQTMNTEAFF.

This rearrangement joins TRBV7-8 to TRBJ1-4, with 8 bases aligning to TRBD1. Germline V gives CDR1 SGHVS, CDR2 FQNEAQ. V was pared by 5 bases and J by 5 bases, with 13 bases of the junction left unmatched. The CDR3 is made up of 17 amino acids. The CDR3 coding sequence is TGTGCCAGCAGCGCGGACAGGGTCGCCTCCAGGAATGAAAAACTGTTTTTT. This translates into CASSADRVASRNEKLFF.

This clone showed up just once. The CDR3 DNA is TGTGCCAGCAGCTCATACAGCGGGGGGGCAGATACGCAGTATTTT. Amino acid sequence: CASSSYSGGADTQYF. The V call is TRBV7-3, the J call TRBJ2-3; 10 bases match TRBD2. V lost 4 bases to trimming and J lost 4 bases; unmatched junction nucleotides: 5. Germline CDR1 is SGHTA and CDR2 is FQGTGA. The CDR3 covers 15 residues.

The rearrangement joins TRBV9 to TRBJ1-5; 7 bases align to TRBD1. The junction had 12 bases not matched to a gene; V was cut back by 0 bases and J by 0 bases. This CDR3 is 19 amino acids long. CDR1 and CDR2 (germline): SGDLS, YYNGEE. This CDR3 reads CASSVVDRQGMASNQPQHF. The CDR3 DNA reads as TGTGCCAGCAGCGTAGTAGATCGACAGGGAATGGCTAGCAATCAGCCCCAGCATTTT.

This chain uses TRBV19 with TRBJ2-1; TRBD2 might be the D (5 bases). Germline CDR1 LNHDA, CDR2 SQIVND (reference sequence). V lost 7 bases, J lost 0 bases, and 10 bases lay in between. CDR3 length: 14 amino acids. This CDR3 is CASNVGSSYNEQFF. In nucleotides, the CDR3 is TGTGCCAGTAATGTGGGGAGCTCCTACAATGAGCAGTTCTTC.

The J gene is TRBJ1-4, the V gene TRBV7-9; TRBD1 is a possible D gene (5 bases). Germline-derived CDR1 and CDR2 are SEHNR and FQNEAQ (reference sequence). The CDR3 covers 15 residues. V was pared by 5 bases and J by 10 bases, with 20 bases between. CDR3 sequence: CASSAGGDGWGKLFF. The CDR3 DNA follows: TGTGCCAGCAGCGCCGGAGGGGACGGATGGGGAAAACTGTTTTTT. Together with reference TRBV7-9 and TRBJ1-4, the CDR3 gives the full variable domain: DTGVSQNPRHKITKRGQNVTFRCDPISEHNRLYWYRQTLGQGPEFLTYFQNEAQLEKSRLLSDRFSAERPKGSFSTLEIQRTEQGDSAMYLCASSAGGDGWGKLFFGSGTQLSVL.

The chain links TRBV28 to TRBJ2-7; D is possibly TRBD1 (6 bases). The germline gives CDR1 MDHEN, CDR2 SYDVKM. This CDR3 has 15 amino acids. V lost 6 bases and J 2 bases, leaving 17 bases between the germline ends. CDR3 sequence: CASSGPSWTAYEQYF. CDR3 in DNA: TGTGCCAGCAGCGGTCCCTCCTGGACAGCCTACGAGCAGTACTTC.

This chain connects TRBV11-3 to TRBJ2-1; D ambiguous. Trimming removed 0 bases at V and 4 bases at J, with 16 bases between. Germline CDR1 and CDR2: SGHNT and YENEEA. CDR3 size: 17 residues. CDR3 residues: CASSLEYPLAEYNEQFF. As DNA, the CDR3 is TGTGCCAGCAGCTTAGAATATCCATTGGCGGAGTACAATGAGCAGTTCTTC.

The chain employs TRBV9 and TRBJ1-2, with D possibly TRBD1 on 6 matching bases. This CDR3 has 15 amino acids. Trimming pared 0 bases from V and 4 bases from J, leaving 13 bases between. The germline V gene encodes CDR1 SGDLS and CDR2 YYNGEE. CDR3 protein: CASSVARGHLYGYTF. CDR3 nucleotide sequence: TGTGCCAGCAGCGTAGCTCGGGGACACCTCTATGGCTACACCTTC.

The chain links TRBV2 to TRBJ2-2, with D possibly matching TRBD2 (5 bases). CDR3 size: 13 residues. Looked up from germline, CDR1 is SNHLY and CDR2 is FYNNEI. Trimming left V 6 bases short and J 3 bases short, with 8 bases between. CDR3 loop: CASRLADTGELFF. The CDR3 DNA reads as TGTGCCAGCAGGCTAGCAGACACCGGGGAGCTGTTTTTT.

The J gene is TRBJ1-4, the V gene TRBV7-9; 11 nucleotides match TRBD1. After removal of 5 bases from V and 4 bases from J, the junction contained 6 bases not matched to a gene. The CDR3 extends over 16 amino acids. CDR1 SEHNR and CDR2 FQNEAQ come from the germline V gene (reference sequence). DNA of the CDR3: TGTGCCAGCAGCCCGGGACAGGGGGGTCTTAATGAAAAACTGTTTTTT. The encoded protein is CASSPGQGGLNEKLFF.

J is TRBJ2-7 and V is TRBV7-2; 11 bases are shared with TRBD2. This CDR3 contains 18 residues. The V segment lost 5 bases and the J segment 2 bases; nucleotides outside the gene matches: 14. Looked up from germline, CDR1 is SGHTA and CDR2 is FQGNSA. The CDR3 loop is CASSVPRWIAGGAYEQYF. The CDR3 DNA sequence: TGTGCCAGCAGCGTACCTCGATGGATAGCGGGAGGGGCCTACGAGCAGTACTTC.